This is a list of T cell receptor beta chains from one sample in a study of shared clonotypes between healthy human individuals. Using immunoSEQ multiplex PCR, the repertoire was profiled, and TCRdb retains in-frame clones only, with some absent. The data show about a million clones, approximately 68% seen once. Sequences were obtained from memory CD4+ T cells sorted from blood. These receptors originate from a man between 18 and 29 years old in good health. Each CDR3 is given with its conserved first and last residue. A D gene is named only where the DNA matches it firmly. Expanded clones are given a class, and other clones once, few, many or no size at all.

cdr3_nt,cdr3_aa,j_call,clone_size,v_call,d_call
TGTGCCAGCAGTGTAGGACGGAACACCGGGGAGCTGTTTTTT,CASSVGRNTGELFF,TRBJ2-2,-,TRBV2,-
TGTGCCAGCAGTTACCTAGCGGGAGTGAACAATGAGCAGTTCTTC,CASSYLAGVNNEQFF,TRBJ2-1,-,TRBV6-5,TRBD2
TGTGCCATCCGCGACAGAAACAATGAAAAACTGTTTTTT,CAIRDRNNEKLFF,TRBJ1-4,-,TRBV6-1,-
TGTGCCTGGAGGCCTTGGGGTAGCACAGATACGCAGTATTTT,CAWRPWGSTDTQYF,TRBJ2-3,once,TRBV30,-
TGTGCCAGCAGTCTGGACAGTAACTATGGCTACACCTTC,CASSLDSNYGYTF,TRBJ1-2,-,TRBV16,-
TGTGCCAGCAGCTTGGGGACAGCCTACGAGCAGTACTTC,CASSLGTAYEQYF,TRBJ2-7,few,TRBV7-2,TRBD1
TGTGCCAGCTCACCAGCTGGGGGCACTGAAGCTTTCTTT,CASSPAGGTEAFF,TRBJ1-1,-,TRBV18,-
TGTGCCAGCAGTGTAGTGGGAGGGTACGAGCAGTACTTC,CASSVVGGYEQYF,TRBJ2-7,-,TRBV2,TRBD2
TGTGCCAGCAGCTTAGCCCTGAGGCAGGGGGCTGGCTACACCTTC,CASSLALRQGAGYTF,TRBJ1-2,once,TRBV7-8,TRBD1
TGTGCCAGCAGCTCTAGCGGGAGGGCCGCCGGGGAGCTGTTTTTT,CASSSSGRAAGELFF,TRBJ2-2,-,TRBV7-6,TRBD2
TGTGCCAGTAGTATAGCCCCTGGAGGCAATCAGCCCCAGCATTTT,CASSIAPGGNQPQHF,TRBJ1-5,-,TRBV19,-
TGTGCCAGCAGCTTAGATTGGGACAGGGCAGGGAATCAGCCCCAGCATTTT,CASSLDWDRAGNQPQHF,TRBJ1-5,-,TRBV7-8,TRBD1
TGCGCCAGCAGCTTGGAAGAGACCCTTGGGCGGAAAGCTTTCTTT,CASSLEETLGRKAFF,TRBJ1-1,-,TRBV5-1,-
TGCGCCAGCAGCTTCCAGACCAATGAGCAGTTCTTC,CASSFQTNEQFF,TRBJ2-1,-,TRBV5-1,-
TGTGCCAGCAGCTTAGGACAGTCTAACACTGAAGCTTTCTTT,CASSLGQSNTEAFF,TRBJ1-1,-,TRBV7-2,-
TGTGCCAGCAGCCGGACAGGGCCTTGGAACGAGCAGTACTTC,CASSRTGPWNEQYF,TRBJ2-7,-,TRBV5-6,TRBD1
TGTGCCAGCATTGGGGGGAGGGACATTCAGTACTTC,CASIGGRDIQYF,TRBJ2-4,-,TRBV2,TRBD2
TGTGCCAGCAGCCCGACTAGCGGGACCAGCACAGATACGCAGTATTTT,CASSPTSGTSTDTQYF,TRBJ2-3,-,TRBV5-4,TRBD2
TGTGCCACCAGCAGAGGAGCCCCCCAGGGGGCGAAGACCTACGAGCAGTACTTC,CATSRGAPQGAKTYEQYF,TRBJ2-7,-,TRBV15,TRBD1
TGTGCCAGCAGCGGGCAGGGGTTCTACAATGAGCAGTTCTTC,CASSGQGFYNEQFF,TRBJ2-1,-,TRBV9,-
TGTGCCAGTAGCGCCGGGACAGCTAACACCGGGGAGCTGTTTTTT,CASSAGTANTGELFF,TRBJ2-2,few,TRBV19,TRBD1
TGTGCCAGTAGTATAGGGGTCGCACGGCAAAAAAATGAAGCTTTCTTT,CASSIGVARQKNEAFF,TRBJ1-1,-,TRBV19,-
TGCGCCAGCAGCCAAGAATCTTCCTGGAGCTCCTACAATGAGCAGTTCTTC,CASSQESSWSSYNEQFF,TRBJ2-1,-,TRBV4-3,-
TGCGCCAGCAGCTTGGACCTAGCGTCCTACAATGAGCAGTTCTTC,CASSLDLASYNEQFF,TRBJ2-1,once,TRBV5-1,-
TGTGCCTGGAGTGATCCGGGCCTCAGGGGGCGCCTTGGCTACACCTTC,CAWSDPGLRGRLGYTF,TRBJ1-2,-,TRBV30,TRBD1
TGCGCCAGCAGCTTGAACGCACAGGGATCTGGAAACACCATATATTTT,CASSLNAQGSGNTIYF,TRBJ1-3,-,TRBV5-1,-
TGTGCCAGCAGCTTAGCGACAGGATATGAAAAACTGTTTTTT,CASSLATGYEKLFF,TRBJ1-4,-,TRBV7-2,-
TGTGCCAGCAGGGCGCGGGGGGCGGACAATGAGCAGTTCTTC,CASRARGADNEQFF,TRBJ2-1,-,TRBV7-9,TRBD2
TGCGCCAGCAGCTTGGCTGGGGGCCGGGAGACCCAGTACTTC,CASSLAGGRETQYF,TRBJ2-5,-,TRBV5-1,-
TGTGCCAGCAGTCCCATTGGGGGAAACACCATATATTTT,CASSPIGGNTIYF,TRBJ1-3,many,TRBV28,-
TGTGCCAGCAGCTTAGTCGGGACTAGCGGGGGGGCTAATACGCAGTATTTT,CASSLVGTSGGANTQYF,TRBJ2-3,-,TRBV7-2,TRBD2
TGTGCCAGTAGTAACATGTTGCGAGGCTACACCTTC,CASSNMLRGYTF,TRBJ1-2,-,TRBV19,-
TGTGCCAGCAGCGGTAGTAACTATGGCTACACCTTC,CASSGSNYGYTF,TRBJ1-2,-,TRBV6-6,-
TGTGCCAGCAGCTTTGCGGGAGTAGACACAGATACGCAGTATTTT,CASSFAGVDTDTQYF,TRBJ2-3,-,TRBV7-8,TRBD2
TGCGCCAGCAGCGAGAGGACTACCCGTAACAATGAGCAGTTCTTC,CASSERTTRNNEQFF,TRBJ2-1,once,TRBV5-1,-
TGCAGTGCTACCCCCTACGAGCAGTACTTC,CSATPYEQYF,TRBJ2-7,-,TRBV20-1,-
TGTGCCAGCGGACGGCCCCACGAGACCCAGTACTTC,CASGRPHETQYF,TRBJ2-5,-,TRBV28,-
TGTGCCAGTAGGGGGCGGGCTAATGAAAAACTGTTTTTT,CASRGRANEKLFF,TRBJ1-4,-,TRBV19,-
TGTGCCAGTTCCCAGGACACATACTCTGGAAACACCATATATTTT,CASSQDTYSGNTIYF,TRBJ1-3,once,TRBV28,-
TGTGCCAGCAGCCTCGGACAGGGGATCCGCTATGGCTACACCTTC,CASSLGQGIRYGYTF,TRBJ1-2,-,TRBV5-6,TRBD1
TGTGCCACCCGGACAGCCGGAACCGGGGAGCTGTTTTTT,CATRTAGTGELFF,TRBJ2-2,-,TRBV10-3,-
TGTGCTAGCAGCTTTGGATCCCCTTCGAGCACCGGGGAGCTGTTTTTT,CASSFGSPSSTGELFF,TRBJ2-2,once,TRBV7-7,-
TGCGCCAGCAGCCAAGATCTTGACGCTAGCGGGGGGGCCTGGGAGACCCAGTACTTC,CASSQDLDASGGAWETQYF,TRBJ2-5,few,TRBV4-1,TRBD2
TGTGCCAGCAGCTTATTAGACTCACCCCTCCACTTT,CASSLLDSPLHF,TRBJ1-6,-,TRBV7-2,-
TGTGCCAGCAGCGTAGAAGGTCGGGAGTACAATGAGCAGTTCTTC,CASSVEGREYNEQFF,TRBJ2-1,-,TRBV9,-
TGTGCCTGGAGTGGGTCTAACTATGGCTACACCTTC,CAWSGSNYGYTF,TRBJ1-2,-,TRBV30,-
TGTGCCTGGAGTGGAAGGCCCGCAGAGACCCAGTACTTC,CAWSGRPAETQYF,TRBJ2-5,once,TRBV30,-
TGTGCCAGCAGCGCCGACAGGGCGGGCAATCAGCCCCAGCATTTT,CASSADRAGNQPQHF,TRBJ1-5,-,TRBV7-9,TRBD1
TGTGCCACTGGGGACGGCCGGGATGGTGGCTACACCTTC,CATGDGRDGGYTF,TRBJ1-2,-,TRBV5-5,-
TGTGCCAGCAGCCTTTGGGGACTAGGGTCCTACGAGCAGTACTTC,CASSLWGLGSYEQYF,TRBJ2-7,-,TRBV7-9,TRBD2